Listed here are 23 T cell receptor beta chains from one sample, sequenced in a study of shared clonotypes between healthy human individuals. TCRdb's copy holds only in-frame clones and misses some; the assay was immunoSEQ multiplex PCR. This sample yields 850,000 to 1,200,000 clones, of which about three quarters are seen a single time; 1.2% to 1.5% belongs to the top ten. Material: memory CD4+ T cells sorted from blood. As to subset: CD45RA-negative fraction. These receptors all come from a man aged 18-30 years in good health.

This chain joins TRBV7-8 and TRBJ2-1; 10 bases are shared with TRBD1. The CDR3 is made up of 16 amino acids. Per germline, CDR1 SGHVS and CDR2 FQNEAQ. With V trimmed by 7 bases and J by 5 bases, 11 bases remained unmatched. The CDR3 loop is CASTPTTGTGDNEQFF. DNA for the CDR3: TGTGCCAGCACCCCGACAACCGGGACAGGGGACAATGAGCAGTTCTTC.

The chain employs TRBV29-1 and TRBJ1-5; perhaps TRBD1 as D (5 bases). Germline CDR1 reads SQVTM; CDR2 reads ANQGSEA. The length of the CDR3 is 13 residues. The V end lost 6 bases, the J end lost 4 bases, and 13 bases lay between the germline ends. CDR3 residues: CSVRDDRNQPQHF. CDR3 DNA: TGCAGCGTCAGGGACGACCGGAATCAGCCCCAGCATTTT.

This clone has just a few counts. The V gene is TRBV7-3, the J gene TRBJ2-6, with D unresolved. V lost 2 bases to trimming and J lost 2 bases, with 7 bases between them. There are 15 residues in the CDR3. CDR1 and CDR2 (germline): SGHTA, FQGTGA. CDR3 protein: CASSLGVAGANVLTF. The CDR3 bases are TGTGCCAGCAGCTTAGGGGTGGCTGGGGCCAACGTCCTGACTTTC.

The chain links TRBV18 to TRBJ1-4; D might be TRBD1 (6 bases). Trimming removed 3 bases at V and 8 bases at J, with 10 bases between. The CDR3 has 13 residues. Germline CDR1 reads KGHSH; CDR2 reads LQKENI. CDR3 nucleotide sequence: TGTGCCAGCTCACCGGGACACCAAGAAAAACTGTTTTTT. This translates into CASSPGHQEKLFF.

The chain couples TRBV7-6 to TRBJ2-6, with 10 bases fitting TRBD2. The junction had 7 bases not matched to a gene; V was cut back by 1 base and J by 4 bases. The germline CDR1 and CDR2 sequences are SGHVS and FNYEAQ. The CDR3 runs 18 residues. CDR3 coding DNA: TGTGCCAGCAGCTTAGGACTAGCGGGTGGCCCCGGGGCCAACGTCCTGACTTTC. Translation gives CASSLGLAGGPGANVLTF.

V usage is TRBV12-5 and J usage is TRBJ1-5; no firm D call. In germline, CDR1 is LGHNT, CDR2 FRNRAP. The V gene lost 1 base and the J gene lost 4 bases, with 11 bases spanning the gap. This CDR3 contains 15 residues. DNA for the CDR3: TGTGCTAGTGGTTTGGATACAAGGGCAAATCAGCCCCAGCATTTT. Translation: CASGLDTRANQPQHF.

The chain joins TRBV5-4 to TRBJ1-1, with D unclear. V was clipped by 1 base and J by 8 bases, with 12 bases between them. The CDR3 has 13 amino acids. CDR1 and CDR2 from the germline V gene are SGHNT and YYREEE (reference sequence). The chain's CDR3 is CASSLSAWGEAFF. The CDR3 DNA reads TGTGCCAGCAGCTTGTCGGCCTGGGGAGAAGCTTTCTTT.

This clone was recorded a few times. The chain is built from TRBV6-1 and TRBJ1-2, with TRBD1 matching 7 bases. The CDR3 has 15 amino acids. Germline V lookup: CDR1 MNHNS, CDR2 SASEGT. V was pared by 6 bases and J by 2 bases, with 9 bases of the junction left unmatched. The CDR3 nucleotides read TGTGCCAGCAGCCCTTTACAGGGGCCCAACTATGGCTACACCTTC. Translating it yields CASSPLQGPNYGYTF.

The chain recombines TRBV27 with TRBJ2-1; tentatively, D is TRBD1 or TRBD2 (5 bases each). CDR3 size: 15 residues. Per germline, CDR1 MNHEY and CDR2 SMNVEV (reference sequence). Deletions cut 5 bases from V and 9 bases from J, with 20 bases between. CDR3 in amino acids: CASSPRDRPLGEQFF. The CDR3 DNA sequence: TGTGCCAGCAGTCCACGGGACCGGCCCCTTGGTGAGCAGTTCTTC.

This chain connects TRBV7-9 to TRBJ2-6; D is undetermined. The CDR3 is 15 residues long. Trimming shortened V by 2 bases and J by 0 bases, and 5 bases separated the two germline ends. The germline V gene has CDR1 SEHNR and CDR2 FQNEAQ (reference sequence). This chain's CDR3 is CASSLLASGANVLTF. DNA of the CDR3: TGTGCCAGCAGCTTATTGGCCTCTGGGGCCAACGTCCTGACTTTC.

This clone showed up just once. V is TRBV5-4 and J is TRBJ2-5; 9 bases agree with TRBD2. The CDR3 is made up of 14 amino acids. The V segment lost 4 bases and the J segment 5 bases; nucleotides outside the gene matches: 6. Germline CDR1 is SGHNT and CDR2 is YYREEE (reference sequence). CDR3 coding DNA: TGTGCCAGCAGCACCAGGACTAGCGTGGAGACCCAGTACTTC. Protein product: CASSTRTSVETQYF.

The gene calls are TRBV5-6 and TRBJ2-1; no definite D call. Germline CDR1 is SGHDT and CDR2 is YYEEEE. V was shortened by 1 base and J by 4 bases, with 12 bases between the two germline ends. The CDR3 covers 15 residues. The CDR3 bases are TGTGCCAGCAGCTTGATTAGCCAGGATTACAATGAGCAGTTCTTC. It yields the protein CASSLISQDYNEQFF.

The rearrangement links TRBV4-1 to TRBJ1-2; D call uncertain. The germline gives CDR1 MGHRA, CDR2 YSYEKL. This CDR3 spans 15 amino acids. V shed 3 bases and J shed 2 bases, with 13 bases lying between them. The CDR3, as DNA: TGCGCCAGCAGCCAGGAACAGACCCTCAACTATGGCTACACCTTC. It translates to CASSQEQTLNYGYTF.

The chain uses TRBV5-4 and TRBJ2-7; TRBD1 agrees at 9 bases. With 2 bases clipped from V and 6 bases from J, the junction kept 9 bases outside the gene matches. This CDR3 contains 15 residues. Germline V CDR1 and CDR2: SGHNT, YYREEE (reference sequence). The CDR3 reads CASSLSGTGTGEQYF. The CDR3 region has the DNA TGTGCCAGCAGCTTATCGGGGACAGGGACCGGCGAGCAGTACTTC.

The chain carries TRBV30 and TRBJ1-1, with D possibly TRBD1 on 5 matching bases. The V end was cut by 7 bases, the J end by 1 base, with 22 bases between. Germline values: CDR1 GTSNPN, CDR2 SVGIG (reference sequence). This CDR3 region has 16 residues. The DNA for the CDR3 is TGTGCCTACCTGAGGGGAATAACTCCCTGGAACACTGAAGCTTTCTTT. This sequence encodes CAYLRGITPWNTEAFF.

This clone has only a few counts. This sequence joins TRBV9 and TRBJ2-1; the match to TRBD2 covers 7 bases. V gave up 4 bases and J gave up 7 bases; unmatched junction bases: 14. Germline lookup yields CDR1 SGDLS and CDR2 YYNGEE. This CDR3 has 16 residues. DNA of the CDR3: TGTGCCAGCAGCCCATCCCCCTGGCTAGCGGAGAATGAGCAGTTCTTC. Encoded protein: CASSPSPWLAENEQFF. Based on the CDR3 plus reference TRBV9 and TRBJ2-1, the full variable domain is DSGVTQTPKHLITATGQRVTLRCSPRSGDLSVYWYQQSLDQGLQFLIQYYNGEERAKGNILERFSAQQFPDLHSELNLSSLELGDSALYFCASSPSPWLAENEQFFGPGTRLTVL.

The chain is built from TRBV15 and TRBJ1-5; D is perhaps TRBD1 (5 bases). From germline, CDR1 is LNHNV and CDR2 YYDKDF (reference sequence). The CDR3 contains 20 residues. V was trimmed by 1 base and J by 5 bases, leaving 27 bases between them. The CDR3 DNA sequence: TGTGCCACCAGCAGAGGCGGGGTACTACAGGCCCGTATGAATGATCAGCCCCAGCATTTT. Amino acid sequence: CATSRGGVLQARMNDQPQHF.

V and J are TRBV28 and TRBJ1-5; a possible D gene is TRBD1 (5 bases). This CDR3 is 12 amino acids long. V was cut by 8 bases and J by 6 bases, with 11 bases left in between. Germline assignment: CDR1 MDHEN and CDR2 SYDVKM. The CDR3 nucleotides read TGTGCCAGCGGCCAGGGACCTCAGCCCCAGCATTTT. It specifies CASGQGPQPQHF.

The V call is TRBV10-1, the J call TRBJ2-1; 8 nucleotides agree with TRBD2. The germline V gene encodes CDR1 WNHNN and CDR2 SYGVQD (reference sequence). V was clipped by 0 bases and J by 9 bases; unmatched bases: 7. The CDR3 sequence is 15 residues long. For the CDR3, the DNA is TGCGCCAGCAGTGAGTCAATCGGGGGGGGAGGTGAGCAGTTCTTC. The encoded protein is CASSESIGGGGEQFF.

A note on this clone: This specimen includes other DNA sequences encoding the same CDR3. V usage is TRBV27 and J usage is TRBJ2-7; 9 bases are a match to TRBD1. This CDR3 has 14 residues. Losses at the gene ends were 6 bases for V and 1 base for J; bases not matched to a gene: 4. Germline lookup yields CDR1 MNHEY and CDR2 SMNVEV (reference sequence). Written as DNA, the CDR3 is TGTGCCAGCAGCCCGACAGGGGGGTCCTACGAGCAGTACTTC. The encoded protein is CASSPTGGSYEQYF.

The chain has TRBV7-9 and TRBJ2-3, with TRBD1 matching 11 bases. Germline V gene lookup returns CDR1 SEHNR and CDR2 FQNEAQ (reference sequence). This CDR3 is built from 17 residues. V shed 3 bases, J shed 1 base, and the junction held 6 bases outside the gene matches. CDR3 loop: CASSFGQGAQGTDTQYF. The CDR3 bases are TGTGCCAGCAGCTTCGGACAGGGGGCTCAGGGCACAGATACGCAGTATTTT.

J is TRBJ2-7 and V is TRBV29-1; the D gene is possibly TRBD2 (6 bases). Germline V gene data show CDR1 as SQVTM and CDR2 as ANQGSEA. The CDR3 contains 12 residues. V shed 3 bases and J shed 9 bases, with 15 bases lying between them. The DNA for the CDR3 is TGCAGCGTTGAGGCCGGCGGGGATGGGCAGTACTTC. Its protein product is CSVEAGGDGQYF.

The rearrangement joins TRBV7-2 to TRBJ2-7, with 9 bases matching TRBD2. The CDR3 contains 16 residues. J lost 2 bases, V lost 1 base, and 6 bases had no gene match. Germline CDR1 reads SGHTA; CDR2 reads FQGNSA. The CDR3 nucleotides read TGTGCCAGCAGCTTAGGTTCTAGCGGGGCTACCTACGAGCAGTACTTC. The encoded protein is CASSLGSSGATYEQYF.